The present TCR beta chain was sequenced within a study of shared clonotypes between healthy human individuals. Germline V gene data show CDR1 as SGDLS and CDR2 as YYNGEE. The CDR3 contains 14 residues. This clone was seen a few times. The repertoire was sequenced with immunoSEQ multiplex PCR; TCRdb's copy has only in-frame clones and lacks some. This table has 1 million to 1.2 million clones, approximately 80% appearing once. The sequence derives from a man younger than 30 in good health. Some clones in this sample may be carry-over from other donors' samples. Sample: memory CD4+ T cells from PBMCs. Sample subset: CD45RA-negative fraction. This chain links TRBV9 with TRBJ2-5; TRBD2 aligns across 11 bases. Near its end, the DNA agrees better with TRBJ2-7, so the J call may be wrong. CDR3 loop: CASSTGTSGAEQYF. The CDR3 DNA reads TGTGCCAGCAGCACAGGGACTAGCGGAGCCGAGCAGTACTTC.